This entry lists 7 T cell receptor beta chains sequenced from one sample in a study of cytomegalovirus exposure and HLA in healthy donors. Researchers ran the PCR with 60 Vbeta and 13 Jbeta primers. The method was immunoSEQ multiplex PCR; TCRdb's version includes in-frame clones alone and lacks a portion of them. Here the sample spans some 130,000 clones, approximately 77% being singletons. Sequenced sample: PBMCs. These receptors all come from a man aged 25-40 years in good health and CMV-seronegative.

This clone was detected a few times. The chain recombines TRBV19 with TRBJ2-7; tentative D call: TRBD1 (6 bases). The CDR3 is made up of 15 amino acids. Germline V gene sequence: CDR1 LNHDA, CDR2 SQIVND (reference sequence). Trimming pared 3 bases from V and 3 bases from J, leaving 15 bases between. The CDR3 nucleotides are TGTGCCAGTAGTATGGGGCAGGGGCTTAACTACGAGCAGTACTTC. Its translation: CASSMGQGLNYEQYF.

The chain links TRBV27 to TRBJ1-5; 10 positions match TRBD1. Per germline, CDR1 MNHEY and CDR2 SMNVEV (reference sequence). After removal of 6 bases from V and 0 bases from J, the junction contained 2 bases not matched to a gene. This CDR3 comprises 15 residues. The CDR3, as DNA: TGTGCCAGCAGAAGGACAGGGGGTAGCAATCAGCCCCAGCATTTT. Its translation is CASRRTGGSNQPQHF.

This clone has just a few counts. The V call is TRBV15, the J call TRBJ2-6; the match to TRBD1 covers 7 bases. This CDR3 is 15 amino acids long. Germline V gives CDR1 LNHNV, CDR2 YYDKDF (reference sequence). The V gene end was trimmed by 5 bases and the J gene end by 6 bases; junction bases not matched to a gene: 7. CDR3 sequence reads: CATSAKTGVANVLTF. Here the CDR3 DNA reads TGTGCCACCAGCGCCAAAACAGGGGTGGCCAACGTCCTGACTTTC. Drawing the rest from reference TRBV15 and TRBJ2-6, the complete variable domain is DAMVIQNPRYQVTQFGKPVTLSCSQTLNHNVMYWYQQKSSQAPKLLFHYYDKDFNNEADTPDNFQSRRPNTSFCFLDIRSPGLGDTAMYLCATSAKTGVANVLTFGAGSRLTVL.

This rearrangement joins TRBV28 to TRBJ2-1; possible D gene TRBD1, 5 bases. This CDR3 is 15 amino acids long. With 2 bases removed from V and 8 bases from J, the gap between germline ends came to 16 bases. CDR1 MDHEN and CDR2 SYDVKM come from the germline V gene. In nucleotides, the CDR3 is TGTGCCAGCAGTTTAGACTCCAGGGTGGGCGATGAGCAGTTCTTC. Translated, it gives CASSLDSRVGDEQFF.

The chain combines TRBV6-5 with TRBJ1-5; D is uncertain. Germline V lookup: CDR1 MNHEY, CDR2 SVGAGI. The CDR3 covers 13 residues. Trimming left V 0 bases short and J 7 bases short, with 7 bases between. The CDR3 region is CASSYSGRQPQHF. CDR3 DNA: TGTGCCAGCAGTTACTCGGGGAGACAGCCCCAGCATTTT.

The rearrangement links TRBV15 to TRBJ2-1; no clear D. The germline V gene has CDR1 LNHNV and CDR2 YYDKDF (reference sequence). Trimming pared 2 bases from V and 9 bases from J, leaving 11 bases between. The CDR3 consists of 13 residues. CDR3 nucleotides: TGTGCCACCAGCAGACCGTACAGCAGTGAGCAGTTCTTC. The encoded protein is CATSRPYSSEQFF. Together with reference TRBV15 and TRBJ2-1, the CDR3 gives the full variable domain: DAMVIQNPRYQVTQFGKPVTLSCSQTLNHNVMYWYQQKSSQAPKLLFHYYDKDFNNEADTPDNFQSRRPNTSFCFLDIRSPGLGDTAMYLCATSRPYSSEQFFGPGTRLTVL.

J is TRBJ2-4 and V is TRBV10-3, with D tentatively TRBD2 (5 bases). Germline CDR1 ENHRY, CDR2 SYGVKD. V was pared by 0 bases and J by 9 bases, with 9 bases between. The CDR3 totals 13 residues. CDR3 residues: CAISESDFGIQYF. The CDR3 region has the DNA TGTGCCATCAGTGAGTCGGACTTCGGCATTCAGTACTTC.